A selection of T cell receptor beta chains follows, all from one sample in a study of glioma-infiltrating T cells after dendritic cell vaccination. Only in-frame clones appear in the TCRdb table, and some are missing; sequencing was by immunoSEQ multiplex PCR. The sample lists fewer than 75,000 clones, 80% to 85% occurring once. Sequencing was performed on blood, taken before dendritic cell vaccination. The source is a human donor with glioblastoma. Each CDR3 is given with its conserved first and last residue. A D gene is named only where the DNA matches it firmly. Size is stated for part of the rows, as once, few or many counts, or as a class when the clone is expanded.

.	.	TRBJ1-2	TRBV11-1	TGTGCCAGCAGCTTAGAACAAAACTATGGCTACACCTTC	CASSLEQNYGYTF
.	.	TRBJ2-4	TRBV2	TGTGCCAGCAGGGGTGAGGTGTTGAACATTCAGTACTTC	CASRGEVLNIQYF
.	.	TRBJ2-3	TRBV6-5	TGTGCCAGCAGTTACTCTGCCAGTCCAGATACGCAGTATTTT	CASSYSASPDTQYF
.	.	TRBJ1-2	TRBV2	TGTGCCAGCAGTGGCAGGGCCGGGAACTATGGCTACACCTTC	CASSGRAGNYGYTF
.	.	TRBJ2-3	TRBV12-5	TGTGCTAGTGGCTTACCGAGGGATACGCAGTATTTT	CASGLPRDTQYF
TRBD1	.	TRBJ2-7	TRBV4-1	TGCGCCAGCAGCCTCAGACAGGGTTCAACCTACGAGCAGTACTTC	CASSLRQGSTYEQYF
.	.	TRBJ1-5	TRBV2	TGTGCCAGCAGTCAGGGTATCCGTAATCAGCCCCAGCATTTT	CASSQGIRNQPQHF
.	.	TRBJ1-2	TRBV19	TGTGCCAGTAGTCGTCAGGGTACTGTCCTCTATGGCTACACCTTC	CASSRQGTVLYGYTF
.	.	TRBJ2-5	TRBV7-2	TGTGCCAGCAGCTTGAGTTCAGAGACCCAGTACTTC	CASSLSSETQYF
.	.	TRBJ2-2	TRBV12-1	TGTGCCTCCACCGGGACTAGCGGGGCTCCGAACACCGGGGAGCTGTTTTTT	CASTGTSGAPNTGELFF
.	.	TRBJ2-2	TRBV4-3	TGCGCCAGCAGCCAAGCTGGGGGGGCGGGGACCGGGGAGCTGTTTTTT	CASSQAGGAGTGELFF
.	.	TRBJ1-2	TRBV7-9	TGTGCCACCCAGGATGGCTACACCTTC	CATQDGYTF
.	.	TRBJ1-5	TRBV4-2	TGTGCCAGCAGCCAGGATCGGGTCAATCAGCCCCAGCATTTT	CASSQDRVNQPQHF
.	.	TRBJ1-6	TRBV18	TGTGCCAGCTCACCGAACAGGAGTGGGGATTCACCCCTCCACTTT	CASSPNRSGDSPLHF
.	.	TRBJ1-1	TRBV6-6	TGTGCCAGCAGTTTACAGGAGACTGAAGCTTTCTTT	CASSLQETEAFF
TRBD1	.	TRBJ1-1	TRBV6-1	TGTGCCAGCAGGGACGACAGGGGGATGAACACTGAAGCTTTCTTT	CASRDDRGMNTEAFF
TRBD2	.	TRBJ2-1	TRBV7-6	TGTGCCAGCAGAACTAGCGGGGCTTACAATGAGCAGTTCTTC	CASRTSGAYNEQFF
.	.	TRBJ1-1	TRBV6-1	TGTGCCAGCAGTGTGACAGCCTTTGACACTGAAGCTTTCTTT	CASSVTAFDTEAFF
.	once	TRBJ1-1	TRBV7-9	TGTGCCAGCAGCTTAGGGGACAAAGCTTTCTTT	CASSLGDKAFF
TRBD1	once	TRBJ2-1	TRBV28	TGTGCCAGCAGTCCACACAGGGGGCGGATCAATGAGCAGTTCTTC	CASSPHRGRINEQFF
TRBD1	.	TRBJ1-5	TRBV28	TGTGCCAGCAGCTTTTCGACAGGGGAGATGAGCAATCAGCCCCAGCATTTT	CASSFSTGEMSNQPQHF
.	.	TRBJ1-6	TRBV19	TGTGCCAGTAGTAGAGTCAGGGAAGAACCCCTCCACTTT	CASSRVREEPLHF